This passage covers 14 T cell receptor beta chains from one sample sequenced in a study of blood T cell repertoires in COVID-19. Libraries were prepared by immunoSEQ multiplex PCR; TCRdb keeps only in-frame clonotypes and omits some of them. The profile covers about 190,000 clones, with 70% to 90% appearing a single time and about 5.1% taken by the ten largest. Sequences were obtained from peripheral blood. The receptor source for this set is a woman in her seventies with active or convalescent COVID-19.

The chain employs TRBV19 and TRBJ2-1; 9 bases agree with TRBD1. With V trimmed by 9 bases and J by 7 bases, 13 bases remained unmatched. The CDR3 extends over 15 amino acids. Germline V gene data show CDR1 as LNHDA and CDR2 as SQIVND (reference sequence). The DNA of the CDR3 is TGTGCCAGCCGTAGAACCGGGACAGGGACAAATGAGCAGTTCTTC. Protein: CASRRTGTGTNEQFF.

The chain uses TRBV10-3 and TRBJ1-1; 9 bases align to TRBD1. The CDR3 runs to 13 residues. V lost 9 bases to trimming and J lost 5 bases; unmatched junction nucleotides: 7. Germline-derived CDR1 and CDR2 are ENHRY and SYGVKD. CDR3: CAMSRGQGTEAFF. The CDR3 nucleotides are TGTGCCATGTCGAGAGGACAGGGGACTGAAGCTTTCTTT.

The chain joins TRBV19 to TRBJ2-2, with 7 bases that match TRBD2. Germline lookup yields CDR1 LNHDA and CDR2 SQIVND (reference sequence). The CDR3 spans 19 residues. V shed 1 base and J 4 bases; nucleotides not matched to a gene: 15. The chain's CDR3 is CASSIGPGTTRPGTGELFF. DNA for the CDR3: TGTGCCAGTAGTATAGGTCCCGGGACTACCAGACCCGGCACCGGGGAGCTGTTTTTT.

The chain is built from TRBV4-2 and TRBJ2-1; 7 bases match TRBD2. CDR3 length: 16 amino acids. V shed 1 base, J shed 2 bases, and the junction held 5 bases outside the gene matches. Germline V CDR1 and CDR2: LGHNA, YNFKEQ. Here the CDR3 DNA reads TGTGCCAGCAGCCAAGTAGGAGCGGGAACCTACAATGAGCAGTTCTTC. Encoded protein: CASSQVGAGTYNEQFF.

V usage is TRBV18 and J usage is TRBJ2-7, with D perhaps TRBD1 (5 bases). The V end was cut by 6 bases, the J end by 0 bases, with 18 bases between. Germline CDR1 and CDR2: KGHSH and LQKENI. The CDR3 contains 16 residues. CDR3 region: CASSPRGGRSSYEQYF. The DNA of the CDR3 is TGTGCCAGCTCTCCTAGGGGCGGAAGGAGCTCCTACGAGCAGTACTTC.

This clone is classed as medium-sized. The chain uses TRBV15 and TRBJ2-7; D perhaps matches TRBD2 (5 bases). V was clipped by 2 bases and J by 1 base, with 12 bases between them. Germline V CDR1 and CDR2: LNHNV, YYDKDF (reference sequence). CDR3 size: 15 residues. CDR3 in DNA: TGTGCCACCAGCAGACAGGACGGGGAATCCTACGAGCAGTACTTC. The encoded protein is CATSRQDGESYEQYF. Variable domain in full (rest from reference TRBV15 and TRBJ2-7): DAMVIQNPRYQVTQFGKPVTLSCSQTLNHNVMYWYQQKSSQAPKLLFHYYDKDFNNEADTPDNFQSRRPNTSFCFLDIRSPGLGDTAMYLCATSRQDGESYEQYFGPGTRLTVT.

CDR3 bases: TGTGCCAGCAGCGATTACAGAGATACCTACGAGCAGTACTTC. Protein sequence: CASSDYRDTYEQYF. The chain couples TRBV6-2 or TRBV6-3 to TRBJ2-7; D gene unclear. The germline gives CDR1 MNHEY, CDR2 SVGEGT. The CDR3 is 14 amino acids. V was cut by 6 bases and J by 2 bases, with 14 bases left in between.

V and J are TRBV30 and TRBJ2-1; D perhaps matches TRBD2 (6 bases). This CDR3 contains 15 residues. Germline V lookup: CDR1 GTSNPN, CDR2 SVGIG (reference sequence). With 2 bases removed from V and 6 bases from J, the gap between germline ends came to 17 bases. The CDR3 loop reads CAWSRLSGLGNEQFF. In DNA form, the CDR3 reads TGTGCCTGGAGTCGCCTAAGCGGGCTGGGCAATGAGCAGTTCTTC.

The chain joins TRBV9 to TRBJ2-6; 7 bases are shared with TRBD1. The CDR3 totals 17 residues. Per the germline V gene, CDR1 is SGDLS and CDR2 is YYNGEE. V trimming: 0 bases; J trimming: 4 bases; junction bases outside the gene matches: 7. The CDR3 here is CASSVGQGGLGANVLTF. The CDR3 bases are TGTGCCAGCAGCGTAGGCCAAGGGGGCCTCGGGGCCAACGTCCTGACTTTC. Full variable domain (missing parts from reference TRBV9 and TRBJ2-6): DSGVTQTPKHLITATGQRVTLRCSPRSGDLSVYWYQQSLDQGLQFLIQYYNGEERAKGNILERFSAQQFPDLHSELNLSSLELGDSALYFCASSVGQGGLGANVLTFGAGSRLTVL.

This chain connects TRBV5-1 to TRBJ2-5; 7 nucleotides align to TRBD1. CDR3 size: 15 residues. J gave up 3 bases and V 4 bases, and 9 bases lay outside the gene matches. Germline V gene sequence: CDR1 SGHRS, CDR2 YFSETQ. The CDR3 DNA reads as TGCGCCAGCAGCCGTACAGGGACAGCCAAAGAGACCCAGTACTTC. Translated: CASSRTGTAKETQYF.

The genes are TRBV19 and TRBJ1-1, with D uncertain. Germline V gene sequence: CDR1 LNHDA, CDR2 SQIVND (reference sequence). V was shortened by 4 bases and J by 4 bases, with 16 bases between the two germline ends. This CDR3 has 15 amino acids. Here the CDR3 reads CASSTTNSGSTEAFF. In DNA, the CDR3 is TGTGCCAGTAGTACAACCAACTCCGGGAGCACTGAAGCTTTCTTT.

The CDR3 region has the DNA TGTGCCAGCGAAGGGGGCACTGAAGCTTTCTTT. Translated, it gives CASEGGTEAFF. The chain carries TRBV7-9 and TRBJ1-1, with a weak D call TRBD1 (6 bases). Germline values: CDR1 SEHNR, CDR2 FQNEAQ (reference sequence). CDR3 length: 11 amino acids. Deletions cut 8 bases from V and 4 bases from J, with 8 bases between.

V usage is TRBV29-1 and J usage is TRBJ2-2; D is unclear. Trimming shortened V by 7 bases and J by 6 bases, and 9 bases separated the two germline ends. Germline CDR1 is SQVTM and CDR2 is ANQGSEA. This CDR3 has 11 residues. The CDR3 nucleotides are TGCAGCGCCGCGTCTCCCGGGGAGCTGTTTTTT. As protein: CSAASPGELFF.

This sequence joins TRBV18 and TRBJ1-6; D is unclear. V gave up 2 bases and J gave up 9 bases, with 14 bases separating them. The CDR3 sequence is 15 residues long. From germline, CDR1 is KGHSH and CDR2 LQKENI. CDR3 coding DNA: TGTGCCAGCTCACCAACAGACAAGGGAGGTTCACCCCTCCACTTT. As protein: CASSPTDKGGSPLHF.